The present TCR beta chain was sequenced within a study of blood T cells in healthy people across ages. In the study overall: Per two T cells, template switching captured roughly one barcoded beta molecule.

Study-level points and caveats: Unsorted PBMCs ruled out conclusive naive versus antigen-experienced comparison. Measured against age, TCR beta diversity per million T cells decreased in a roughly linear manner.

Details on this clonotype: No antigen is known for it.

V shed 6 bases and J shed 2 bases, with 16 bases lying between them. Germline V lookup: CDR1 MNHEY, CDR2 SVGAGI. CDR3 length equals 15 residues. Isolation of PBMCs gave at least 7 million cells per sample. For the second PCR, which ran for about 7 to 11 cycles, a sample-barcoded 5' primer and a J-beta primer mix were used. TCRdb analysed the 5' RACE reads with MiXCR anew, one entry per CDR3 protein. The sample carries fewer than 1.5 million distinct CDR3 sequences, roughly 45% recorded once. The receptor was isolated from a woman younger than 30 in good health. The chain links TRBV6-5 to TRBJ1-2, with D perhaps matching TRBD1 (5 bases). The sample taken for sequencing was blood. CDR3 sequence (DNA): TGTGCCAGCAGAGCCAACAGGCCCCTGAACTATGGCTACACCTTC. Protein sequence: CASRANRPLNYGYTF.